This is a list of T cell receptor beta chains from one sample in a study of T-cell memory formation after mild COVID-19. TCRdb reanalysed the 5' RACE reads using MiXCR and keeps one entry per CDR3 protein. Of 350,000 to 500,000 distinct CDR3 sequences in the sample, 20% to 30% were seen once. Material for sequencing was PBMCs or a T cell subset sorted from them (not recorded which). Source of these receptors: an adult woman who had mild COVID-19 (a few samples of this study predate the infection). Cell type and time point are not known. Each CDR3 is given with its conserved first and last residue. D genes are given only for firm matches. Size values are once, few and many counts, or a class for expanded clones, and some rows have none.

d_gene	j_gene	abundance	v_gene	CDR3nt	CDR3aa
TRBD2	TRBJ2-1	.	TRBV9	TGTGCCAGCAGTTTCGGGACTAGGCCCCCCGGTGAGCAGTTCTTC	CASSFGTRPPGEQFF
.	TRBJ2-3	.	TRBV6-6	TGTGCCAGCAGTTATTACACAGATACGCAGTATTTT	CASSYYTDTQYF
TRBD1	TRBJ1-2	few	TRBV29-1	TGCAGCGTGTCGGGACAGGGAGTCTATGGCTACACCTTC	CSVSGQGVYGYTF
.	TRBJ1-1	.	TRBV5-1	TGCGCCAGCAGCTCAGCCCCGGGCCCCGAGGCTGAAGCTTTCTTT	CASSSAPGPEAEAFF
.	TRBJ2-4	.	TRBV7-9	TGTGCCAGCAGCTTAGCGTCCGGGGGAAACATTCAGTACTTC	CASSLASGGNIQYF
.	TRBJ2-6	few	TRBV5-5	TGTGCCAGCAGCTTGGTTCCCGAGAGCTCTGGGGCCAACGTCCTGACTTTC	CASSLVPESSGANVLTF
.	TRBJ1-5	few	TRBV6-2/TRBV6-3	TGTGCCAGCAGTTCCCAGACGGCGTATCGTTACAATCAGCCCCAGCATTTT	CASSSQTAYRYNQPQHF
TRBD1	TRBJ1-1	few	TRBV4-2	TGTGCCAGCAGCCAAGTTGGTCCGGTTCCAGGGGGGAGTACTGAAGCTTTCTTT	CASSQVGPVPGGSTEAFF
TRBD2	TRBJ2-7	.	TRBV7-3	TGTGCCAGCAGCCCCGGGGGGACTACGTCCTACGAGCAGTACTTC	CASSPGGTTSYEQYF
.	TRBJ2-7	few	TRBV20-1	TGCAGTGCTGAGGACACCTCACCCTACGAGCAGTACTTC	CSAEDTSPYEQYF
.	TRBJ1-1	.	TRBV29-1	TGCAGCGGTACAACAGGCGCCACTGAAGCTTTCTTT	CSGTTGATEAFF
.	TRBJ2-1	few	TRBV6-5	TGTGCCAGCAGTTTGGGTCCAGGGGCCTACAATGAGCAGTTCTTC	CASSLGPGAYNEQFF
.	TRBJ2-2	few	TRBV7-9	TGTGCCAGCAGCGCGGGGACGGCCTACACCGGGGAGCTGTTTTTT	CASSAGTAYTGELFF
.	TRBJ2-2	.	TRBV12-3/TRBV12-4	TGTGCCAGCAGTCCCCCCGGGGTCCGGTCGACCGGGGAGCTGTTTTTT	CASSPPGVRSTGELFF
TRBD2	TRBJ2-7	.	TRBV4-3	TGCGCCAGCAGCCAAGATTATGCGGGAGGCTACGAGCAGTACTTC	CASSQDYAGGYEQYF
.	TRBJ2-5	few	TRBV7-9	TGTGCCAGCAGCTTAGCCCTCTTAGAAGAGACCCAGTACTTC	CASSLALLEETQYF
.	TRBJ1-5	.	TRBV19	TGTGCCAGTACCCCAGGGATACAGCCCCAGCATTTT	CASTPGIQPQHF
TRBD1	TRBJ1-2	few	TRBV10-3	TGTGCCACGCGGACAGGGGGAACTGGAGGCTACACCTTC	CATRTGGTGGYTF
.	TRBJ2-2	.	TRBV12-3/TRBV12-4	TGTGCCAGCAGAGGAACCGCCGGGGAGCTGTTTTTT	CASRGTAGELFF
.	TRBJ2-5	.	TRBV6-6	TGTGCCAGCAGCCCTGGACAGCACCAAGAGACCCAGTACTTC	CASSPGQHQETQYF
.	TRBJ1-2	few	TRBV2	TGTGCCAGCAGGGCCGGGACCGGGGGTGGCTACACCTTC	CASRAGTGGGYTF
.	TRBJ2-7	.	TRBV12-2	TGTGCAAGTCGCTTAGAGGGACAGGGTGTCTACGAGCAGTACTTC	CASRLEGQGVYEQYF
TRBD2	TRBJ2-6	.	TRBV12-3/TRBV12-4	TGTGCCAGCAGTCCCGGGACTAGCGGGCCCTCTGGGGCCAACGTCCTGACTTTC	CASSPGTSGPSGANVLTF
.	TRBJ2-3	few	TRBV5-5	TGTGCCAGCAGCTTGGCTTGGGGGGCCGGTGATACGCAGTATTTT	CASSLAWGAGDTQYF
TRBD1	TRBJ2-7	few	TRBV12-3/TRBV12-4	TGTGCCAGCAGTTCGGGACAGGGGAAAACCTACGAGCAGTACTTC	CASSSGQGKTYEQYF
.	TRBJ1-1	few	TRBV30	TGTGCCTGGGGGGAGGGCACGAACACTGAAGCTTTCTTT	CAWGEGTNTEAFF
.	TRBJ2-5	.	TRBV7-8	TGTGCCAGCAGCTTATTCGTTCTAAAGGTGACCCAGTACTTC	CASSLFVLKVTQYF
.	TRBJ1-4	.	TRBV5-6	TGTGCCAGCAGCTTGCCAGATGAAAAACTGTTTTTT	CASSLPDEKLFF
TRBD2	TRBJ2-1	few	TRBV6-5	TGTGCCAGCAGTTACGGAAATAGCGGGAGAGGGTCCTACAATGAGCAGTTCTTC	CASSYGNSGRGSYNEQFF
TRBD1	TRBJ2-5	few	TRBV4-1	TGCGCCAGCAGCCATTCCCCAGCGACAGGGGATACAGAGACCCAGTACTTC	CASSHSPATGDTETQYF
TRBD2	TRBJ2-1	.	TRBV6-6	TGTGCCAGCAGTTACTCTAGCGGGAGCTCCTACAATGAGCAGTTCTTC	CASSYSSGSSYNEQFF
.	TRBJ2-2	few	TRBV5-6	TGTGCCAGCAGCCGCCCGGGGGTTGTCGGGGAGCTGTTTTTT	CASSRPGVVGELFF
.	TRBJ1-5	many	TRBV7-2	TGTGCCAGCAGCGTAGATAGCAATCAGCCCCAGCATTTT	CASSVDSNQPQHF
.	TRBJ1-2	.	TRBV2	TGTGCCACCAGTGGGGGGAAGAACTATGGCTACACCTTC	CATSGGKNYGYTF
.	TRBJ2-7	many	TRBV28	TGTGCCAGCAGTTTAAGGGGGGACGAGCAGTACTTC	CASSLRGDEQYF
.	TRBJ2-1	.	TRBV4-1	TGCGCCAGCAGCCAAGAAAGCGTAGCTTTCCATGAGCAGTTCTTC	CASSQESVAFHEQFF
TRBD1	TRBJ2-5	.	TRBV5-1	TGCGCCAGCAGCTCGAGACAGGGTGAACAGACCCAGTACTTC	CASSSRQGEQTQYF
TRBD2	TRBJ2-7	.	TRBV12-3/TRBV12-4	TGTGCCAGCAGTATGATGTTCGGACTAGCGGGAGACCGGTGCGAGCAGTACTTC	CASSMMFGLAGDRCEQYF
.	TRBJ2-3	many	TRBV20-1	TGCAGTGCGTTAACACTACTAGCAGATACGCAGTATTTT	CSALTLLADTQYF
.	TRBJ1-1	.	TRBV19	TGTGCCAGTAGGGACTACACTGAAGCTTTCTTT	CASRDYTEAFF
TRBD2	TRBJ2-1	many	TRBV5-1	TGCGCCAGCAGCTTCAGCGGGAACTACAATGAGCAGTTCTTC	CASSFSGNYNEQFF
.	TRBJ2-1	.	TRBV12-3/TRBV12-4	TGTGCCAGCAGACCTGGGACAGGCTGGACTAGCCTGAACGATGAGCAGTTCTTC	CASRPGTGWTSLNDEQFF
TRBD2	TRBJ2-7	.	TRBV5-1	TGCGCCAGCAGCTCCGCTAGCGGGGGGGCCGCGGAGCAGTACTTC	CASSSASGGAAEQYF
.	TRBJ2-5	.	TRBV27	TGTGCCAGCAGTCACCGGGGAGTCCTCCAAGAGACCCAGTACTTC	CASSHRGVLQETQYF
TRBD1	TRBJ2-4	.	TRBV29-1	TGCAGCGTAACAGGGGTTGGGGCCAAAAACATTCAGTACTTC	CSVTGVGAKNIQYF
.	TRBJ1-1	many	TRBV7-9	TGTGCCAGCAGCGCAATCAAGAACACTGAAGCTTTCTTT	CASSAIKNTEAFF
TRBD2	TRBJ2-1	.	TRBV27	TGTGCCAGCATGTCGGGACTATGGGCCTCTGGTGAGCAGTTCTTC	CASMSGLWASGEQFF
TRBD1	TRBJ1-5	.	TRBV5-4	TGTGCCAGCAGCTCCCAGGGGGGGCCCCAGCATTTT	CASSSQGGPQHF
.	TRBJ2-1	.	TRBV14	TGTGCCAGCAGCCAGGAGGCAGGCTGGAATGAGCAGTTCTTC	CASSQEAGWNEQFF
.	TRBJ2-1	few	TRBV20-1	TGCAGTGCTAGAGGGAAAGGGCAGGTTCATTATGATGAGCAGTTCTTC	CSARGKGQVHYDEQFF
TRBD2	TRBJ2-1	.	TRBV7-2	TGTGCCAGCAGCGCGAGACTAGCCCAGACTGAGCAGTTCTTC	CASSARLAQTEQFF
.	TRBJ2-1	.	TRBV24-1	TGTGCCACCAGTGATTTGGGGTCCAGGGTTGCGAATGAGCAGTTCTTC	CATSDLGSRVANEQFF